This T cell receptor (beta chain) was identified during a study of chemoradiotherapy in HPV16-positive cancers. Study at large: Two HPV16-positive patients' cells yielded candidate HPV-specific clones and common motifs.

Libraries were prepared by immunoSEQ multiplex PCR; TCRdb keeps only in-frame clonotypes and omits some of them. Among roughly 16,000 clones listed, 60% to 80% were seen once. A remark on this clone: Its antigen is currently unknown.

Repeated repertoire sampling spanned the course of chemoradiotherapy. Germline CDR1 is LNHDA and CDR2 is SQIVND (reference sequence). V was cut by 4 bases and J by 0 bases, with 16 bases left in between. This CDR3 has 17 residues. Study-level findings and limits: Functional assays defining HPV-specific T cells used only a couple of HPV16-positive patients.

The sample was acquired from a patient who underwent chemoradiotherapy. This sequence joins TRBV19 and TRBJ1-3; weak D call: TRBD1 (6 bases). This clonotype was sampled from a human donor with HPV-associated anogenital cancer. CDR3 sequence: CASSNGQKTFSGNTIYF. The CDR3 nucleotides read TGTGCCAGTAGTAACGGACAGAAAACTTTCTCTGGAAACACCATATATTTT.